This record looks at one T cell receptor (beta chain) sequence and its context. With random hexamers, about 0.45 to 1 ug RNA was reverse transcribed. TCRdb re-derived calls from the immunoSEQ multiplex PCR reads in MiXCR, one entry per CDR3 protein. Of tens of thousands of distinct CDR3 sequences listed, nearly 96% are singletons. The sample comes from a study of CD8 T cells in Susac syndrome. The T cells that were sequenced for TCR beta were CD8+ and CD4+ cells from blood. This receptor was identified in a human donor with multiple sclerosis. Source material: CD4+ T cells from PBMCs.

The CDR3 bases are TGCGCCAGCAGCCGCGAGGCGGGGGCGACCGTCGATACGCAGTATTTT. It translates to CASSREAGATVDTQYF. V gene TRBV4-3 combines with J gene TRBJ2-3, with D perhaps TRBD2 (7 bases). Germline values: CDR1 LGHNA, CDR2 YSLEER. The CDR3 totals 16 residues. V was trimmed by 4 bases and J by 6 bases, leaving 20 bases between them.